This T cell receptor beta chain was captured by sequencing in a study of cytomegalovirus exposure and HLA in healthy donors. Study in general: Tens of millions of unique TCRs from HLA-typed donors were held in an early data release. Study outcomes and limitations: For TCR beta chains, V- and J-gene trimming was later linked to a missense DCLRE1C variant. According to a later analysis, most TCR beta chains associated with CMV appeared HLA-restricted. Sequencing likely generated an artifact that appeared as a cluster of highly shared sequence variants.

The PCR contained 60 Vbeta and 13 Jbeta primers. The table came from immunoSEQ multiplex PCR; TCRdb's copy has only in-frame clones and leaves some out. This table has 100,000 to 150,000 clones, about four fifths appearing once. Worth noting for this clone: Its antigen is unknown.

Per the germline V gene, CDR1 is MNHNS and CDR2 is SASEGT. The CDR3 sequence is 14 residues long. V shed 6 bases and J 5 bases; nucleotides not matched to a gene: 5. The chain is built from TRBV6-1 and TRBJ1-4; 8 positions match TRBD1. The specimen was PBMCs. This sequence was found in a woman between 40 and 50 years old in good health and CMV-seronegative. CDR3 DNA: TGTGCCAGCAGCCTACAGGGGGGGAATGAAAAACTGTTTTTT. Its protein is CASSLQGGNEKLFF.